This T cell receptor (beta chain) was retrieved from a study of shared clonotypes between healthy human individuals. TCRdb's table, derived via immunoSEQ multiplex PCR, lists solely in-frame clones and lacks some. Here the sample spans 2.5 million or so clones, 85% to 95% being singletons. Study-wide results and limits: Generation of non-shared clonotypes was less probable than generation of clonotypes shared by all four donors.

Details on this clone: What it recognizes is unknown.

The germline V gene has CDR1 LGHNA and CDR2 YNFKEQ. Trimming took 0 bases from V and 0 from J, leaving 6 bases between them. This CDR3 has 15 residues. Sequenced sample: naive CD4+ T cells sorted from blood. The subset: CD45RA+ positively selected. V gene TRBV4-2 combines with J gene TRBJ2-1; D gene uncertain. The source is a man younger than 35 in good health. The CDR3 nucleotides are TGTGCCAGCAGCCAAGACCCCGACTCCTACAATGAGCAGTTCTTC. It translates to CASSQDPDSYNEQFF.